The 15 T cell receptor beta chains presented below share a single source sample, sequenced in a study of cytomegalovirus exposure and HLA in healthy donors. Researchers ran the PCR with 60 Vbeta and 13 Jbeta primers. TCRdb's table, derived via immunoSEQ multiplex PCR, lists solely in-frame clones and lacks some. The table shows approximately 180,000 clones, with roughly 80% occurring only once. Sequencing used PBMCs. The source is a man between 18 and 35 years old in good health and CMV-seronegative.

As for this clone: Relative to the germline gene, one junction end is altered; a read error may explain this. The V call is TRBV7-9, the J call TRBJ2-1; TRBD2 might be the D (5 bases). The germline V gene has CDR1 SEHNR and CDR2 FQNEAQ (reference sequence). This CDR3 contains 13 residues. The CDR3 region has the DNA TGTTCCAGCAGCTCCAGCGGTTACAATGAGCAGTTCTTC. Encoded protein: CSSSSSGYNEQFF.

V usage is TRBV4-1 and J usage is TRBJ1-3; maybe TRBD1 (5 bases). The CDR3 loop spans 16 amino acids. Germline CDR1 reads MGHRA; CDR2 reads YSYEKL. Trimming removed 5 bases at V and 0 bases at J, with 14 bases between. Here the CDR3 reads CASSSRQLNSGNTIYF. The CDR3 DNA reads TGCGCCAGCAGCTCTCGACAGTTGAACTCTGGAAACACCATATATTTT.

The rearrangement links TRBV19 to TRBJ1-6; 10 nucleotides agree with TRBD1. CDR1 is LNHDA, CDR2 SQIVND, per germline (reference sequence). The junction had 12 bases not matched to a gene; V was cut back by 0 bases and J by 13 bases. The CDR3 is made up of 17 amino acids. The CDR3 is CASSIDWDRGIGVPLHF. Here the CDR3 DNA reads TGTGCCAGTAGTATAGACTGGGACAGGGGTATTGGCGTCCCCCTCCACTTT.

The chain joins TRBV7-9 to TRBJ2-3; D is unclear. The CDR3 extends over 13 amino acids. From germline, CDR1 is SEHNR and CDR2 FQNEAQ (reference sequence). Trimming took 7 bases from V and 0 from J, leaving 8 bases between them. The CDR3: CASITSSTDTQYF. CDR3 nucleotide sequence: TGTGCCAGCATCACCAGTAGCACAGATACGCAGTATTTT.

The CDR3 spells CASSIRTNPGELFF. DNA for the CDR3: TGTGCCAGTAGTATACGGACTAATCCCGGGGAGCTGTTTTTT. V usage is TRBV19 and J usage is TRBJ2-2, with TRBD2 as a possible D gene (6 bases). Per germline, CDR1 LNHDA and CDR2 SQIVND (reference sequence). With 2 bases removed from V and 6 bases from J, the gap between germline ends came to 10 bases. The CDR3 extends over 14 amino acids. The full variable domain, with the rest looked up from reference TRBV19 and TRBJ2-2, is DGGITQSPKYLFRKEGQNVTLSCEQNLNHDAMYWYRQDPGQGLRLIYYSQIVNDFQKGDIAEGYSVSREKKESFPLTVTSAQKNPTAFYLCASSIRTNPGELFFGEGSRLTVL.

The rearrangement uses TRBV11-2 and TRBJ2-5; TRBD2 matches 13 bases. Germline loops: CDR1 SGHAT, CDR2 FQNNGV. This CDR3 is 17 amino acids long. V lost 5 bases, J lost 5 bases, and 11 bases stayed unmatched. CDR3 sequence reads: CASSRRTSGRAGETQYF. The CDR3 bases are TGTGCCAGCAGCCGCCGCACTAGCGGGAGGGCCGGGGAGACCCAGTACTTC.

This clone was observed a single time. J is TRBJ1-2 and V is TRBV18, with D possibly matching TRBD1 (5 bases). The V gene's germline CDR1 is KGHSH and CDR2 LQKENI. V lost 3 bases and J 2 bases, leaving 10 bases between the germline ends. This CDR3 region has 14 residues. CDR3 sequence: CASSPRTQNYGYTF. The DNA for the CDR3 is TGTGCCAGCTCACCTAGGACACAAAACTATGGCTACACCTTC. The variable domain in full, completed from reference TRBV18 and TRBJ1-2, reads NAGVMQNPRHLVRRRGQEARLRCSPMKGHSHVYWYRQLPEEGLKFMVYLQKENIIDESGMPKERFSAEFPKEGPSILRIQQVVRGDSAAYFCASSPRTQNYGYTFGSGTRLTVV.

The V and J genes are TRBV2 and TRBJ2-2; D is unclear. V was clipped by 8 bases and J by 6 bases, with 16 bases between them. There are 14 residues in the CDR3. CDR1 and CDR2 from the germline V gene are SNHLY and FYNNEI. CDR3 in DNA: TGTGCCAGCCGGAGCGCGGCAGTCCCCGGGGAGCTGTTTTTT. Translating it yields CASRSAAVPGELFF.

The rearrangement joins TRBV10-1 to TRBJ2-7; D is perhaps TRBD2 (6 bases). CDR1 WNHNN and CDR2 SYGVQD come from the germline V gene (reference sequence). V lost 8 bases and J 1 base, leaving 9 bases between the germline ends. The CDR3 totals 12 residues. The CDR3 region has the DNA TGCGCCAGCGCCGGGGGATCCTACGAGCAGTACTTC. This codes for CASAGGSYEQYF.

The gene calls are TRBV2 and TRBJ2-2; no clear D gene. Trimming stripped 8 bases from V and 6 bases from J, with 4 bases between. The CDR3 is 10 amino acids. The germline V gene has CDR1 SNHLY and CDR2 FYNNEI. DNA of the CDR3: TGTGCCAGCGGCCCCGGGGAGCTGTTTTTT. It is translated as CASGPGELFF. Full variable domain (rest looked up from reference TRBV2 and TRBJ2-2): EPEVTQTPSHQVTQMGQEVILRCVPISNHLYFYWYRQILGQKVEFLVSFYNNEISEKSEIFDDQFSVERPDGSNFTLKIRSTKLEDSAMYFCASGPGELFFGEGSRLTVL.

This chain joins TRBV27 and TRBJ1-1, with 7 bases lining up with TRBD1. Germline trimming cut 7 bases from V and 6 bases from J; bases unmatched to any gene: 11. The germline V gene has CDR1 MNHEY and CDR2 SMNVEV (reference sequence). The CDR3 runs 14 residues. CDR3 sequence (DNA): TGTGCCAGCACCCACGGAGGGGGCAGCTCTGAAGCTTTCTTT. This sequence encodes CASTHGGGSSEAFF.

The chain joins TRBV28 to TRBJ2-7; no clear D gene. The CDR3 is 13 amino acids. The germline CDR1 and CDR2 sequences are MDHEN and SYDVKM. Trimming left V 10 bases short and J 2 bases short, with 15 bases between. CDR3 nucleotides: TGTGCCACCAAATCTACTATTCCCTACGAGCAGTACTTC. Protein: CATKSTIPYEQYF.

This clone was seen a handful of times. The gene calls are TRBV4-2 and TRBJ1-4, with 8 bases identical to TRBD1. The CDR3 consists of 14 residues. The V segment lost 4 bases and the J segment 8 bases; nucleotides outside the gene matches: 6. Germline CDR1 and CDR2: LGHNA and YNFKEQ. CDR3 sequence: CASSPFPGGEKLFF. Here the CDR3 DNA reads TGTGCCAGCAGCCCGTTCCCAGGGGGCGAAAAACTGTTTTTT.

The J gene is TRBJ2-3, the V gene TRBV18, with 9 bases identical to TRBD1. The CDR3 consists of 16 residues. Germline CDR1 is KGHSH and CDR2 is LQKENI. The junction had 7 bases not matched to a gene; V was cut back by 3 bases and J by 3 bases. The CDR3 DNA follows: TGTGCCAGCTCACCCCTGGGACAGGGATTTACAGATACGCAGTATTTT. As protein: CASSPLGQGFTDTQYF.

CDR3 sequence: CASSPVRGRGQPQHF. CDR3 coding DNA: TGTGCCAGCTCACCAGTCAGGGGCAGAGGTCAGCCCCAGCATTTT. The V and J genes are TRBV18 and TRBJ1-5; possible D gene TRBD1, 6 bases. The CDR3 spans 15 residues. Per the germline V gene, CDR1 is KGHSH and CDR2 is LQKENI. V was trimmed by 2 bases and J by 6 bases, leaving 14 bases between them.